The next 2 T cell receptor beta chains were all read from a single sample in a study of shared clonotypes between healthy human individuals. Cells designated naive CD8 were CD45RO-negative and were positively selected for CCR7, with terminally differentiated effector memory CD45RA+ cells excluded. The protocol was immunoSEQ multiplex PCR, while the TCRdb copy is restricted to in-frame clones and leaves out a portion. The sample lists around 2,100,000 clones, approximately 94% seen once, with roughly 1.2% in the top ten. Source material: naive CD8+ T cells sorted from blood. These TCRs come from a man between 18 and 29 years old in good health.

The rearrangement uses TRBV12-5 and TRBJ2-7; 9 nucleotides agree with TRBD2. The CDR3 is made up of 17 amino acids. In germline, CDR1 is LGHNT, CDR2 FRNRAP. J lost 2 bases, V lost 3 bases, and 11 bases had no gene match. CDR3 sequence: CASGLSVAGALTYEQYF. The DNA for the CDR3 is TGTGCTAGTGGTTTATCTGTAGCGGGAGCCCTTACCTACGAGCAGTACTTC.

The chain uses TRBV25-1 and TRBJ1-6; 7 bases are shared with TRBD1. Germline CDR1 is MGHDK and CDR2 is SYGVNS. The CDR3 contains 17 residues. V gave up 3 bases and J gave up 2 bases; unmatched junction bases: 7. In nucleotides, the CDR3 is TGTGCCAGCAGTGATGCCCCGGGACAGACCTATAATTCACCCCTCCACTTT. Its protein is CASSDAPGQTYNSPLHF.